This TCR beta chain was observed in a study of Ad26.COV2.S vaccination and SARS-CoV-2 variants. Turning to the study itself: As a participant in COV1001, the donor was in the Ad26.COV2.S trial arm.

As for this clone: Its cognate antigen is unknown.

V was clipped by 7 bases and J by 4 bases, with 19 bases between them. The CDR3 totals 15 residues. CDR1 SNHLY and CDR2 FYNNEI come from the germline V gene. The study, taken as a whole, reports: Recipients of either vaccine or placebo displayed similar breadth of non-spike TCRs.

Documented treatment: 15 to 20 received Ad26.COV2.S at low or high dose, single or two shots; several received placebo; per-sample allocation not given. Specimen acquisition occurred on day 63 following the initial vaccine or placebo injection. The repertoire was sequenced with immunoSEQ multiplex PCR; TCRdb's copy has only in-frame clones and lacks some. The sample carries some 390,000 clones, about 88% recorded once. The receptor was isolated from a person between 18 and 65 years old who received the Ad26.COV2.S COVID-19 vaccine or a placebo. The chain combines TRBV2 with TRBJ1-1; a weak D match, TRBD1 (6 bases). The specimen comprised peripheral blood, sampled in a trial of Ad26.COV2.S vaccine versus placebo. Written as DNA, the CDR3 is TGTGCCAGCAACACCTGGGGGGCAGGAGGCACTGAAGCTTTCTTT. This gives the protein CASNTWGAGGTEAFF.